The 10 T cell receptor beta chains below come from one sample, sequenced in a study of PD-L1 blockade in urothelial cancer. Noted time point: pretreatment peripheral blood. The repertoire was sequenced with immunoSEQ multiplex PCR; TCRdb's copy has only in-frame clones and lacks some. The data show approximately 88,000 clones, 84% seen once. The sequencing used PBMCs, collected around atezolizumab (anti-PD-L1) treatment. These receptors all come from a man between 60 and 70 years old with urothelial cancer.

The chain links TRBV7-9 to TRBJ2-5; TRBD2 agrees at 7 bases. This CDR3 spans 16 amino acids. Germline CDR1 reads SEHNR; CDR2 reads FQNEAQ (reference sequence). The J segment lost 2 bases and the V segment lost 1 base, leaving 7 bases of the junction unmatched. This CDR3 is CASSLGSSGVQETQYF. The CDR3 coding sequence is TGTGCCAGCAGCTTAGGGTCTAGCGGAGTACAAGAGACCCAGTACTTC.

The V gene is TRBV7-2, the J gene TRBJ2-1; 9 nucleotides agree with TRBD1. The V and J ends lost 5 bases and 4 bases, in that order; junction bases with no gene match: 6. The V gene's germline CDR1 is SGHTA and CDR2 FQGNSA. The CDR3 consists of 15 residues. DNA for the CDR3: TGTGCCAGCAGCACCTCGGGACAGGGTTACAATGAGCAGTTCTTC. It is translated as CASSTSGQGYNEQFF.

Only a few counts were recorded for this clone. The chain links TRBV15 to TRBJ1-2; D gene ambiguous. Looked up from germline, CDR1 is LNHNV and CDR2 is YYDKDF (reference sequence). This CDR3 has 13 amino acids. V was trimmed by 0 bases and J by 8 bases, leaving 10 bases between them. DNA of the CDR3: TGTGCCACCAGCAGAGATTGGGTGGAGGGCTACACCTTC. It yields the protein CATSRDWVEGYTF.

This clone has just a few counts. The chain is built from TRBV10-2 and TRBJ2-5, with 7 nucleotides matching TRBD2. Looked up from germline, CDR1 is WSHSY and CDR2 is SAAADI. This CDR3 contains 14 residues. With 6 bases clipped from V and 2 bases from J, the junction kept 6 bases outside the gene matches. Here the CDR3 reads CASRGLGNQETQYF. CDR3 in DNA: TGCGCCAGCAGAGGACTAGGAAATCAAGAGACCCAGTACTTC.

The genes are TRBV7-8 and TRBJ1-4, with unresolved D. This CDR3 comprises 15 residues. V was shortened by 2 bases and J by 0 bases, with 7 bases between the two germline ends. The germline V gene has CDR1 SGHVS and CDR2 FQNEAQ. CDR3 sequence: CASSLKLTTNEKLFF. In nucleotides, the CDR3 is TGTGCCAGCAGCTTAAAACTAACAACTAATGAAAAACTGTTTTTT.

The chain couples TRBV28 to TRBJ1-1; 8 nucleotides agree with TRBD1. The CDR3 is 13 residues long. V was pared by 9 bases and J by 1 base, with 4 bases of the junction left unmatched. Looked up from germline, CDR1 is MDHEN and CDR2 is SYDVKM. The CDR3 sequence is CASGQGRNTEAFF. The DNA of the CDR3 is TGTGCCAGTGGACAGGGTCGGAACACTGAAGCTTTCTTT.

The rearrangement joins TRBV7-2 to TRBJ2-6, with D possibly TRBD1 on 6 matching bases. Germline V gene lookup returns CDR1 SGHTA and CDR2 FQGNSA. The CDR3 extends over 16 amino acids. V shed 0 bases and J shed 4 bases, with 10 bases lying between them. CDR3 sequence (DNA): TGTGCCAGCAGCTTAGCGGGGACATCCGGGGCCAACGTCCTGACTTTC. This translates into CASSLAGTSGANVLTF.

This clone has only one observation. V usage is TRBV15 and J usage is TRBJ1-2; maybe TRBD1 (6 bases). This CDR3 region has 14 residues. Germline loops: CDR1 LNHNV, CDR2 YYDKDF (reference sequence). V was trimmed by 4 bases and J by 2 bases, leaving 11 bases between them. The CDR3 is CATSIEQGNYGYTF. For the CDR3, the DNA is TGTGCCACCAGCATAGAGCAGGGGAACTATGGCTACACCTTC.

This chain joins TRBV2 and TRBJ1-2; no clear D gene. Deletions cut 2 bases from V and 13 bases from J, with 14 bases between. The CDR3 spans 12 residues. Germline CDR1 and CDR2: SNHLY and FYNNEI. Here the CDR3 reads CASSELAGRFTF. In DNA, the CDR3 is TGTGCCAGCAGTGAATTGGCAGGTCGGTTCACCTTC.

This sequence joins TRBV27 and TRBJ2-2; 7 nucleotides align to TRBD1. The junction had 11 bases not matched to a gene; V was cut back by 7 bases and J by 6 bases. The germline gives CDR1 MNHEY, CDR2 SMNVEV (reference sequence). The CDR3 covers 15 residues. The CDR3 sequence is CASKGAGAGSGELFF. The CDR3 DNA is TGTGCCAGCAAGGGGGCAGGGGCAGGGTCCGGGGAGCTGTTTTTT.